The sequence of this T cell receptor beta chain was determined in a study of blood T cell repertoires in COVID-19. Original analysis: Amplification from reference gene primers served as the basis for estimated nucleated cell counts. Here immunoSEQ multiplex PCR was the method, and the copy in TCRdb shows in-frame clones only, minus some. The V and J calls and clone size come from that table; D and trimming were worked out from the DNA. The table lists roughly 250,000 clones, about 89% of them singletons. This CDR3 has 16 residues. Looked up from germline, CDR1 is SGHDT and CDR2 is YYEEEE. After removal of 3 bases from V and 8 bases from J, the junction contained 9 bases not matched to a gene.

This sequence originates from a man younger than 45 with acute or convalescent COVID-19. The sample comprised peripheral blood. The chain is built from TRBV5-6 and TRBJ2-1; 12 bases agree with TRBD2. The CDR3 sequence: CASSWRTSGIKDEQFF. CDR3 DNA: TGTGCCAGCAGCTGGCGGACTAGCGGGATCAAGGATGAGCAGTTCTTC.